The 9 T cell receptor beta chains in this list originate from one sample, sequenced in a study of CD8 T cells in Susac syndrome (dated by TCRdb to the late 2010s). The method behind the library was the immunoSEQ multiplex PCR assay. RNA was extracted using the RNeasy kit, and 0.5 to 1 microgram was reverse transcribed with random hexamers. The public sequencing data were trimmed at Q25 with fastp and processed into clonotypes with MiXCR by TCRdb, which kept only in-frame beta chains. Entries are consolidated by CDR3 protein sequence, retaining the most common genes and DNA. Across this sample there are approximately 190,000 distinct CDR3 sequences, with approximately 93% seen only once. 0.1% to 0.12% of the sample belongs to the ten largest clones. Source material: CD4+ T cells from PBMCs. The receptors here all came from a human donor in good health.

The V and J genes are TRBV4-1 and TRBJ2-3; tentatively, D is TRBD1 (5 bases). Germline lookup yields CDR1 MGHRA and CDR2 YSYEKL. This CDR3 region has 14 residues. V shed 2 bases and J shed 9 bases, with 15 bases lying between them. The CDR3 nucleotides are TGCGCCAGCAGCCAATCGGACACGCGCGGAACGCAGTATTTT. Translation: CASSQSDTRGTQYF.

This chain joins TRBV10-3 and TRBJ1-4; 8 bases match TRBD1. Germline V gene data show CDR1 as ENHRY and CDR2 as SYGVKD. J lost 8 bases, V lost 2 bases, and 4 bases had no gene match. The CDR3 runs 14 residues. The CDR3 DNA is TGTGCCATCAGTGAGGGGACAGGCGCGGAAAAACTGTTTTTT. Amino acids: CAISEGTGAEKLFF.

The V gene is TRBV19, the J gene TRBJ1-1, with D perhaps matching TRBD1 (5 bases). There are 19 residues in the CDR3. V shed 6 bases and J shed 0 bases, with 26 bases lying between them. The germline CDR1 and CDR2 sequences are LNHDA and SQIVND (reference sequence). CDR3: CASSTPIGRSGPMNTEAFF. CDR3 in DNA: TGTGCCAGTAGCACCCCGATTGGGCGTTCAGGGCCCATGAACACTGAAGCTTTCTTT. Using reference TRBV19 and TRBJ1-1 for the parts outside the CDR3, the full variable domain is DGGITQSPKYLFRKEGQNVTLSCEQNLNHDAMYWYRQDPGQGLRLIYYSQIVNDFQKGDIAEGYSVSREKKESFPLTVTSAQKNPTAFYLCASSTPIGRSGPMNTEAFFGQGTRLTVV.

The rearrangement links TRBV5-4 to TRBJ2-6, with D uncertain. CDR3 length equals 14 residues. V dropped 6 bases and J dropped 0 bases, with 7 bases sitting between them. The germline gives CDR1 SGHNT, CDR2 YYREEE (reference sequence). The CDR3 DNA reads TGTGCCAGCAAGACCCCCTCTGGGGCCAACGTCCTGACTTTC. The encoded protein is CASKTPSGANVLTF.

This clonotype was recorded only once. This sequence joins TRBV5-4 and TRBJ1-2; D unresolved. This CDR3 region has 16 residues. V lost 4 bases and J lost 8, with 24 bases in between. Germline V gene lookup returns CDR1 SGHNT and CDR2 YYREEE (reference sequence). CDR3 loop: CASSPGPNLIESGYTF. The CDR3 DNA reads TGTGCCAGCAGCCCCGGGCCCAACCTTATTGAGTCCGGCTACACCTTC.

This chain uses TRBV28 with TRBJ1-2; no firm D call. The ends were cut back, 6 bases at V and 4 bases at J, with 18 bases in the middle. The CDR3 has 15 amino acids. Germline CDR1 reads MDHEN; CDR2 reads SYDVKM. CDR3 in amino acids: CASSFGVRTLYGYTF. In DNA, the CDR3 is TGTGCCAGCAGCTTCGGGGTCCGGACCCTCTATGGCTACACCTTC.

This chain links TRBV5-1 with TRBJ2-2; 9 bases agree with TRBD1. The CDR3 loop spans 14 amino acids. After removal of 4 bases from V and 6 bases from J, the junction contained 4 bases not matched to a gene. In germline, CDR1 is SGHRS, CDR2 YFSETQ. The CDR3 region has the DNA TGCGCCAGCAGCCCCGGGGACAGGGCCGGGGAGCTGTTTTTT. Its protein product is CASSPGDRAGELFF.

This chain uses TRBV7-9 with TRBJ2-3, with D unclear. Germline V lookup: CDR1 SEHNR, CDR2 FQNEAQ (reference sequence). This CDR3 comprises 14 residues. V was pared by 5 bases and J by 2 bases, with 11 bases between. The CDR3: CASSPDTDTDTQYF. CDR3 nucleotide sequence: TGTGCCAGCAGCCCAGACACTGACACAGATACGCAGTATTTT.

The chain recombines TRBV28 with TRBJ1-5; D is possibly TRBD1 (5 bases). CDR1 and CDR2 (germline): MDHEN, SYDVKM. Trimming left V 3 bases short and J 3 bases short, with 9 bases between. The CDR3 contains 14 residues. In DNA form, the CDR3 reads TGTGCCAGCAGTTTCCAGGGATTCAATCAGCCCCAGCATTTT. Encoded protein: CASSFQGFNQPQHF.